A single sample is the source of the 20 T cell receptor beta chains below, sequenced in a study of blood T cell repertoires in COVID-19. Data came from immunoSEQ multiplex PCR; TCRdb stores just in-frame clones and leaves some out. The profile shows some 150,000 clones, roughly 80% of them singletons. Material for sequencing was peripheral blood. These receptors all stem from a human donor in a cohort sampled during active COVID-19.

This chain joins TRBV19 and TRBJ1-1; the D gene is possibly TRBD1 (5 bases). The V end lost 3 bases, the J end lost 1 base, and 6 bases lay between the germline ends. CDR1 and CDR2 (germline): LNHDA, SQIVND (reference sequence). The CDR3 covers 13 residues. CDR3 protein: CASSIDRNTEAFF. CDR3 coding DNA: TGTGCCAGTAGTATCGACAGGAACACTGAAGCTTTCTTT.

CDR3 residues: CASRHSGAYEQYF. DNA for the CDR3: TGTGCCAGCAGACATTCGGGAGCCTACGAGCAGTACTTC. The chain recombines TRBV6-5 with TRBJ2-7, with a tentative D call TRBD2 (6 bases). CDR3 size: 13 residues. V was pared by 6 bases and J by 2 bases, with 11 bases between. CDR1 is MNHEY, CDR2 SVGAGI, per germline.

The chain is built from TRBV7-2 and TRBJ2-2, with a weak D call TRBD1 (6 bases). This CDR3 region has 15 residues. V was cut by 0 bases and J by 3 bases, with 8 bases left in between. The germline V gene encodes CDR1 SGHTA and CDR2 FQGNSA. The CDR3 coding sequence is TGTGCCAGCAGCTTAGCCCAGGGGTACACCGGGGAGCTGTTTTTT. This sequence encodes CASSLAQGYTGELFF.

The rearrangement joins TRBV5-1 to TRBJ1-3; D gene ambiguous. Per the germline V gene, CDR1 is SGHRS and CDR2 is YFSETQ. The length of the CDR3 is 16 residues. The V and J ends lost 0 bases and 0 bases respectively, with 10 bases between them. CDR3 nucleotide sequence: TGCGCCAGCAGCTTGGTACCACAGAGCTCTGGAAACACCATATATTTT. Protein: CASSLVPQSSGNTIYF.

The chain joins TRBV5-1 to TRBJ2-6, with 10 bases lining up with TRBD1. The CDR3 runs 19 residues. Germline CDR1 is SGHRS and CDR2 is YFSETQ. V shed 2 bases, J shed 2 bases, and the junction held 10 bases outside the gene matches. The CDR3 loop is CASSFNPGQGRTGANVLTF. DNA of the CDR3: TGCGCCAGCAGCTTTAATCCGGGACAGGGGCGAACTGGGGCCAACGTCCTGACTTTC.

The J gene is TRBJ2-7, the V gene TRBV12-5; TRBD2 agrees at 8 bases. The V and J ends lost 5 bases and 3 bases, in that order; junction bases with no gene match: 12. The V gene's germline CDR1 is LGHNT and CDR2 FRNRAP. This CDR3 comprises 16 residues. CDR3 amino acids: CASGPTPGRGVYEQYF. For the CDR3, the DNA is TGTGCTAGTGGTCCCACTCCGGGGCGGGGGGTCTACGAGCAGTACTTC.

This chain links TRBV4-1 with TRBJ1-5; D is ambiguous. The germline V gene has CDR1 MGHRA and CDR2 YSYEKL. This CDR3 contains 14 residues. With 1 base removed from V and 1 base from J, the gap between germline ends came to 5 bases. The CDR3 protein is CASSQASSNQPQHF. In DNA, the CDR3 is TGCGCCAGCAGCCAAGCATCCAGCAATCAGCCCCAGCATTTT.

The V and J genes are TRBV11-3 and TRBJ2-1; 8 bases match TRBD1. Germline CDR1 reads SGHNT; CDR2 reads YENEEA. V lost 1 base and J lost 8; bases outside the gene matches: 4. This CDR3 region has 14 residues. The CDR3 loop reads CASSLGGQGHEQFF. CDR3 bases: TGTGCCAGCAGCTTAGGAGGACAGGGTCATGAGCAGTTCTTC.

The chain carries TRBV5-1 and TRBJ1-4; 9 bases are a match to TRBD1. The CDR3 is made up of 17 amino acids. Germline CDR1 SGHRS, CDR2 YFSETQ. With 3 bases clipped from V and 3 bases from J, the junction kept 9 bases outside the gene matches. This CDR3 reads CASSSGTGRYSNEKLFF. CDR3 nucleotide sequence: TGCGCCAGCAGCTCAGGGACAGGGCGTTACTCTAATGAAAAACTGTTTTTT. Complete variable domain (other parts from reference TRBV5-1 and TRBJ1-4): KAGVTQTPRYLIKTRGQQVTLSCSPISGHRSVSWYQQTPGQGLQFLFEYFSETQRNKGNFPGRFSGRQFSNSRSEMNVSTLELGDSALYLCASSSGTGRYSNEKLFFGSGTQLSVL.

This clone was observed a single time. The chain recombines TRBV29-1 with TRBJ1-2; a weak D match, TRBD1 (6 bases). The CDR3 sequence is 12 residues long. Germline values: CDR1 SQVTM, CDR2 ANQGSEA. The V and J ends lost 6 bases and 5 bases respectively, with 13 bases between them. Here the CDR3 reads CSVWGQMYGYTF. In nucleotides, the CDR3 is TGCAGCGTCTGGGGGCAGATGTATGGCTACACCTTC.

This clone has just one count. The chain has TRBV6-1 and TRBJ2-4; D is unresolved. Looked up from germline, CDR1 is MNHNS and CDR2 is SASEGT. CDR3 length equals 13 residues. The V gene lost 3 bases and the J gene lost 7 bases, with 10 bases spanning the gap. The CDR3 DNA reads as TGTGCCAGCAGTGATCGAGGATTTAACATTCAGTACTTC. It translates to CASSDRGFNIQYF.

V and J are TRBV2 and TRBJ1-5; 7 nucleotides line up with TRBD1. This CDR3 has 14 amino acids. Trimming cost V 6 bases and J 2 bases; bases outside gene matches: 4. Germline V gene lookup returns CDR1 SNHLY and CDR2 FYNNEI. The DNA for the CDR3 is TGTGCCAGCAGCCGACAGGGTGGCAATCAGCCCCAGCATTTT. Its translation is CASSRQGGNQPQHF.

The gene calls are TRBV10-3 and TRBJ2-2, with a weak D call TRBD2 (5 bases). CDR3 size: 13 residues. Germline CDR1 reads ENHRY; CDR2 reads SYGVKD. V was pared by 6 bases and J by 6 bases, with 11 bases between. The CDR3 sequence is CAIRPGSPGELFF. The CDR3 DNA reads TGTGCCATCAGACCGGGGAGTCCCGGGGAGCTGTTTTTT.

CDR3 residues: CASSLEQGADEQYF. In DNA form, the CDR3 reads TGTGCCAGCAGTCTAGAGCAGGGGGCCGACGAGCAGTACTTC. This chain links TRBV27 with TRBJ2-7; 8 bases are shared with TRBD1. Germline V gives CDR1 MNHEY, CDR2 SMNVEV (reference sequence). V lost 5 bases, J lost 5 bases, and 8 bases stayed unmatched. The CDR3 has 14 residues.

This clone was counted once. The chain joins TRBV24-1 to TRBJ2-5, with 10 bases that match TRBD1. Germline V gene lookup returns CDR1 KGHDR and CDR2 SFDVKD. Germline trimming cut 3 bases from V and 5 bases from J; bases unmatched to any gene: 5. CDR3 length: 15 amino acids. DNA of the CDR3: TGTGCCACCAGTGATAGACAGGGGGCTCGGGAGACCCAGTACTTC. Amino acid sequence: CATSDRQGARETQYF.

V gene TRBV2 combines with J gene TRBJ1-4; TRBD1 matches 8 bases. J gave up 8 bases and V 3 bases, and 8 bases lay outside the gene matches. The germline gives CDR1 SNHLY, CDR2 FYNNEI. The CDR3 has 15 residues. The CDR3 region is CASSDGQGGREKLFF. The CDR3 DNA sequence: TGTGCCAGCAGTGACGGACAGGGTGGAAGGGAAAAACTGTTTTTT.

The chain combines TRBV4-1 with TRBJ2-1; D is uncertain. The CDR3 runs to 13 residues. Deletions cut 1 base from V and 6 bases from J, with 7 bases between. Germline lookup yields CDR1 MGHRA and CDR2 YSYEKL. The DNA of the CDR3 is TGCGCCAGCAGCCAAGTCGTCCGCAATGAGCAGTTCTTC. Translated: CASSQVVRNEQFF.

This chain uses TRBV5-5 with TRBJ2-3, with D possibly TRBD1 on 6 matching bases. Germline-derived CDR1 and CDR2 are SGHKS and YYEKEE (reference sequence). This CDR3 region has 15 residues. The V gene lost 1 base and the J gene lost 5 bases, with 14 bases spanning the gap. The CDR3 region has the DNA TGTGCCAGCAGCTTGCTGGACACAGGGTTAGATACGCAGTATTTT. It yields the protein CASSLLDTGLDTQYF. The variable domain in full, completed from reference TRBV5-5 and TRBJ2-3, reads DAGVTQSPTHLIKTRGQQVTLRCSPISGHKSVSWYQQVLGQGPQFIFQYYEKEERGRGNFPDRFSARQFPNYSSELNVNALLLGDSALYLCASSLLDTGLDTQYFGPGTRLTVL.

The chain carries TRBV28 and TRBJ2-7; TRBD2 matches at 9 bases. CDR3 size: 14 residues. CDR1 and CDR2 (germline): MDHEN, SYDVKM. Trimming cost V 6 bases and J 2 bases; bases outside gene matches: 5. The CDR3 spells CASRSSGGPYEQYF. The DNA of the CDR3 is TGTGCCAGCAGGTCGAGCGGGGGGCCCTACGAGCAGTACTTC. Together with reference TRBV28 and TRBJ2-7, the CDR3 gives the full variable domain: DVKVTQSSRYLVKRTGEKVFLECVQDMDHENMFWYRQDPGLGLRLIYFSYDVKMKEKGDIPEGYSVSREKKERFSLILESASTNQTSMYLCASRSSGGPYEQYFGPGTRLTVT.

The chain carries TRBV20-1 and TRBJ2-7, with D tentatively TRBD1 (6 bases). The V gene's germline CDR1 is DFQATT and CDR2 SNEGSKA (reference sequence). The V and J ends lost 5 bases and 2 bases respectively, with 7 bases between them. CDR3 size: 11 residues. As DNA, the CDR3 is TGCAGTGCTTGGGACACCTACGAGCAGTACTTC. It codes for CSAWDTYEQYF.